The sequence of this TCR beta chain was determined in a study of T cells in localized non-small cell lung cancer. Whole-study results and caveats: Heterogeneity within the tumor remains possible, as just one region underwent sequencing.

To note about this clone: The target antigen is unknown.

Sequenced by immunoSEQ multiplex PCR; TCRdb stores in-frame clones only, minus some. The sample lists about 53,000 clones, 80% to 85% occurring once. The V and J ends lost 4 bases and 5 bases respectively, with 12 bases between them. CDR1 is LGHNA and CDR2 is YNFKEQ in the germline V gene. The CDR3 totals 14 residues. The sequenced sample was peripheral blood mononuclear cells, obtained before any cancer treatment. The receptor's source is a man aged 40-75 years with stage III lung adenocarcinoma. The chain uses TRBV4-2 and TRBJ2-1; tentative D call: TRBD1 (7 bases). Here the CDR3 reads CASSLGGGNNEQFF. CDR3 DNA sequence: TGTGCCAGCAGCCTCGGAGGGGGCAACAATGAGCAGTTCTTC.